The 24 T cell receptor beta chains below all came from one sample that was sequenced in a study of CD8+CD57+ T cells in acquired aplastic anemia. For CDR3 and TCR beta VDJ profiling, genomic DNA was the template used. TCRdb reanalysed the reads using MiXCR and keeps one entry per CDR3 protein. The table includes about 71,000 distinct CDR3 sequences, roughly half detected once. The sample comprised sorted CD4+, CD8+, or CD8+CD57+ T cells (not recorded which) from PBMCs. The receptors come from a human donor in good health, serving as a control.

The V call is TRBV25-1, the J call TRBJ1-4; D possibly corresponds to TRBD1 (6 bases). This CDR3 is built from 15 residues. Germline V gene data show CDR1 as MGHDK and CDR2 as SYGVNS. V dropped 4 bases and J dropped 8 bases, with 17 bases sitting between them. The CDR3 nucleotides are TGTGCCAGCAGTGGCACAGGGTCGGGTGGCGAAAAACTGTTTTTT. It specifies CASSGTGSGGEKLFF.

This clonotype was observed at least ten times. CDR3 region: CASSPGTGPSYGYTF. The CDR3 DNA follows: TGTGCCAGCAGCCCGGGGACAGGGCCGTCCTATGGCTACACCTTC. The rearrangement links TRBV7-9 to TRBJ1-2, with 9 bases that match TRBD1. CDR1 and CDR2 (germline): SEHNR, FQNEAQ (reference sequence). Germline trimming cut 5 bases from V and 4 bases from J; bases unmatched to any gene: 8. The CDR3 runs to 15 residues.

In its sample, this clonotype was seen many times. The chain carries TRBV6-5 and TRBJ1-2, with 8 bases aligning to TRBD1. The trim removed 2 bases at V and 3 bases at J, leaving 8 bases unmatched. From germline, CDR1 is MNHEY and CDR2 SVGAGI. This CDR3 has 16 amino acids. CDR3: CASSYPRATGDYGYTF. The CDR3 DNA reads TGTGCCAGCAGTTACCCGAGGGCGACAGGGGACTATGGCTACACCTTC.

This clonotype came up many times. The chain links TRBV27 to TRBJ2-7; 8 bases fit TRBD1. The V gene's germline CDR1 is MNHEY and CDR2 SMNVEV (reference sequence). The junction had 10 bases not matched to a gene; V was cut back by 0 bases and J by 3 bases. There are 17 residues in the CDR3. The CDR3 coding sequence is TGTGCCAGCAGTTTATCGGCACGGGCAGGGGGCTTCTACGAGCAGTACTTC. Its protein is CASSLSARAGGFYEQYF.

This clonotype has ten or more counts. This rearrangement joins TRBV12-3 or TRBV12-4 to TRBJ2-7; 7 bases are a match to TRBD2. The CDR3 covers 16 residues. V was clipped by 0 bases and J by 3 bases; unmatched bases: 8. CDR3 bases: TGTGCCAGCAGTTTAGCGCTGCGGGAGATAGACTACGAGCAGTACTTC. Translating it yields CASSLALREIDYEQYF.

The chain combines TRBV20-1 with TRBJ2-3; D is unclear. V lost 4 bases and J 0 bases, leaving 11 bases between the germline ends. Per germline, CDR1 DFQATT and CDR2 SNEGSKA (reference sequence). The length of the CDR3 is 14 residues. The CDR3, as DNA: TGCAGTGCTATTACAGCCTCTAGCACAGATACGCAGTATTTT. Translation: CSAITASSTDTQYF.

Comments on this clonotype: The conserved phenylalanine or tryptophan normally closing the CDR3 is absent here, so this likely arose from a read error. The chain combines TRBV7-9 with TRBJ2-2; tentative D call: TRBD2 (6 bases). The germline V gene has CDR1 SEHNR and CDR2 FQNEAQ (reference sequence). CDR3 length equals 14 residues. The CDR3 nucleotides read TGTGCCAGCAGCGCCAGGTTCGACACCGGGGGGCTGTTTCTC. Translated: CASSARFDTGGLFL.

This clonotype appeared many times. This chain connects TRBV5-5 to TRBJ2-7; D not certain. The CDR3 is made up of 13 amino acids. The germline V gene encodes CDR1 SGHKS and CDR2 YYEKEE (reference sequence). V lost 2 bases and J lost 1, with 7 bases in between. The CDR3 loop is CASSFVRSYEQYF. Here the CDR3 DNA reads TGTGCCAGCAGCTTTGTAAGGTCCTACGAGCAGTACTTC.

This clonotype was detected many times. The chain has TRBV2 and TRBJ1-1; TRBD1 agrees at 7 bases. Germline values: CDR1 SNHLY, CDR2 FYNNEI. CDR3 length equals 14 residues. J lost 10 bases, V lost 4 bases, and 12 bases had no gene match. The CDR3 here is CASSVFRGLLGAFF. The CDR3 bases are TGTGCCAGCAGTGTATTTAGGGGGCTCTTAGGAGCTTTCTTT.

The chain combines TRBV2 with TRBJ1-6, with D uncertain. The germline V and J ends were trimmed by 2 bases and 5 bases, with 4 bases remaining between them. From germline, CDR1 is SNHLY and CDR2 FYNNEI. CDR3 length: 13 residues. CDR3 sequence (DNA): TGTGCCAGCAGTGAAACACATAATTCACCCCTCCACTTT. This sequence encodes CASSETHNSPLHF.

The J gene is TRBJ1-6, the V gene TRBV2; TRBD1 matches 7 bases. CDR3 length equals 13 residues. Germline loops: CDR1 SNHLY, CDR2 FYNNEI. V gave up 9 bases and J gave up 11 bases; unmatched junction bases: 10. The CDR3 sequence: CASSTGVGPPLHF. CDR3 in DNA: TGTGCCAGTTCAACAGGGGTAGGTCCACCCCTCCACTTT. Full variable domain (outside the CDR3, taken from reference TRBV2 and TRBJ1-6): EPEVTQTPSHQVTQMGQEVILRCVPISNHLYFYWYRQILGQKVEFLVSFYNNEISEKSEIFDDQFSVERPDGSNFTLKIRSTKLEDSAMYFCASSTGVGPPLHFGNGTRLTVT.

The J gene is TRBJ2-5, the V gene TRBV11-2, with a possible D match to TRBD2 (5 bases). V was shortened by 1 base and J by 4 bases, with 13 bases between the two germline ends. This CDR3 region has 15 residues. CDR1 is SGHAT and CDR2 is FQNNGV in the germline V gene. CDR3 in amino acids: CASSLGVGIGETQYF. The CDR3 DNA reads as TGTGCCAGCAGCTTAGGGGTCGGGATTGGAGAGACCCAGTACTTC.

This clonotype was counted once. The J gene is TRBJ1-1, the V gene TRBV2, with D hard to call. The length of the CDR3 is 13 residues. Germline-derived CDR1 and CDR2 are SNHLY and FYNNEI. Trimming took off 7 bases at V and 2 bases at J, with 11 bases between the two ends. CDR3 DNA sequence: TGTGCCAGCATATCGCTAGGAAACACTGAAGCTTTCTTT. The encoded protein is CASISLGNTEAFF. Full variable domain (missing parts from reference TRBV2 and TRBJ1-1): EPEVTQTPSHQVTQMGQEVILRCVPISNHLYFYWYRQILGQKVEFLVSFYNNEISEKSEIFDDQFSVERPDGSNFTLKIRSTKLEDSAMYFCASISLGNTEAFFGQGTRLTVV.

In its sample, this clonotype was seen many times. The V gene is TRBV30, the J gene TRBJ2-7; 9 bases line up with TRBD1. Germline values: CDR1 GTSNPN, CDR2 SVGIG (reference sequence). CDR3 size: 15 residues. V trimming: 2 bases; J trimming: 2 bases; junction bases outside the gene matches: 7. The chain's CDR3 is CAWSHRDRATYEQYF. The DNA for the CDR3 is TGTGCCTGGAGTCATAGGGACAGGGCAACCTACGAGCAGTACTTC.

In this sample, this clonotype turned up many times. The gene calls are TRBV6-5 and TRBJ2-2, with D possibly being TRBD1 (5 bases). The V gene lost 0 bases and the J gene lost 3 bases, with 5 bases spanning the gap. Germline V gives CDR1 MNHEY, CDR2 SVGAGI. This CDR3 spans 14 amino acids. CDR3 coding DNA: TGTGCCAGCAGTTACTCGACAGACACCGGGGAGCTGTTTTTT. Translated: CASSYSTDTGELFF.

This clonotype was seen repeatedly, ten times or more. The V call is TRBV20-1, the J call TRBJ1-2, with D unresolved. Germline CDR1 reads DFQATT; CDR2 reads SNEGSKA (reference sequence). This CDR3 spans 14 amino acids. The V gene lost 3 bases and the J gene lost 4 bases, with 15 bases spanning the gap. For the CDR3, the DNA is TGCAGTGCTAGTAAAGAATCCGGGTTCTATGGCTACACCTTC. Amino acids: CSASKESGFYGYTF.

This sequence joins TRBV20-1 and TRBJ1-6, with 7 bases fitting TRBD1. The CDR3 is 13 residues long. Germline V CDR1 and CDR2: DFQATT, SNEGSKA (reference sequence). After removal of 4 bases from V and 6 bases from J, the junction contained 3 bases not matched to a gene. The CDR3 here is CSATGTVNSPLHF. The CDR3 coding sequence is TGCAGTGCTACCGGGACAGTTAATTCACCCCTCCACTTT.

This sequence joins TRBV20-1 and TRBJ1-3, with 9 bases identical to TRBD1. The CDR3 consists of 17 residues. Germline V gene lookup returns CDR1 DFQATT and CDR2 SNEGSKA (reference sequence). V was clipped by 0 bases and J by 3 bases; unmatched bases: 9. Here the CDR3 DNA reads TGCAGTGCTAGAGATTATACAGGGGGCGGCGTTGGAAACACCATATATTTT. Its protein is CSARDYTGGGVGNTIYF.

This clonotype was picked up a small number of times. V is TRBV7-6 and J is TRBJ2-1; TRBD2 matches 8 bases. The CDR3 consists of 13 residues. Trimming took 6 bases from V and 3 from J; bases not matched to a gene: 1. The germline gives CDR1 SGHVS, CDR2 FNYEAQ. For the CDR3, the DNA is TGTGCCAGCAGAGCGGGGGTCTACAATGAGCAGTTCTTC. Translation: CASRAGVYNEQFF.

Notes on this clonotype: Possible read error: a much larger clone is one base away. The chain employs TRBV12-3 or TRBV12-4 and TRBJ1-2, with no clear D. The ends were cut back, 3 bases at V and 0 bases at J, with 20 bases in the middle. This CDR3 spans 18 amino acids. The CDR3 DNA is TGTGCCAGCAGTTTTCGAGCGGACCCCATAGCACCTAACTATGGCTACACCTTC. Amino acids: CASSFRADPIAPNYGYTF.

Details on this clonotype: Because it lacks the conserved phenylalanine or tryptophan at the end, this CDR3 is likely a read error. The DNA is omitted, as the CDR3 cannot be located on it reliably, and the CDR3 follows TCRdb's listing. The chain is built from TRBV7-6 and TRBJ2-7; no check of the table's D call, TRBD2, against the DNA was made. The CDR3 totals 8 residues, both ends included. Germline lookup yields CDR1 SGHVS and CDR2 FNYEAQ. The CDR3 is CASSLAPS.

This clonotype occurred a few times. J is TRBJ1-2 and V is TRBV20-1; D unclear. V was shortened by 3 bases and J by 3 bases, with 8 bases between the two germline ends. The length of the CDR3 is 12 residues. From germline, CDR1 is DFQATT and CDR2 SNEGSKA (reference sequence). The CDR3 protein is CSARNTYYGYTF. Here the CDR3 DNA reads TGCAGTGCTAGGAACACGTACTATGGCTACACCTTC.

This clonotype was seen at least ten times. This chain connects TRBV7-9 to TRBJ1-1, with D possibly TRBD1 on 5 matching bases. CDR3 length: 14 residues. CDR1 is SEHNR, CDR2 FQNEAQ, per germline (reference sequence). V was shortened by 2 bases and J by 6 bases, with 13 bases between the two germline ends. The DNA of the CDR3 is TGTGCCAGCAGCTTATTGGGTAGGGGCGCTGAAGCTTTCTTT. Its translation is CASSLLGRGAEAFF. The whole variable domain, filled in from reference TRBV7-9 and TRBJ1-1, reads DTGVSQNPRHKITKRGQNVTFRCDPISEHNRLYWYRQTLGQGPEFLTYFQNEAQLEKSRLLSDRFSAERPKGSFSTLEIQRTEQGDSAMYLCASSLLGRGAEAFFGQGTRLTVV.

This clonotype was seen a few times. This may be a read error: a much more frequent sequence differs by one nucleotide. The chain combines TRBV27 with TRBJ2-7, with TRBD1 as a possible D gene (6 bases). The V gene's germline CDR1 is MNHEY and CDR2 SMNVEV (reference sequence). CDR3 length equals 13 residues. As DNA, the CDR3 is TGTGCCACGCGTGGACAGCCATCCTACGAGCAGTGCTTC. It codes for CATRGQPSYEQCF.